Presented here are 29 T cell receptor beta chains from one specimen sequenced in a study of T-cell reconstitution after alpha-beta-depleted transplantation in children. Preparation of the TCRbeta library involved a method that used unique molecular identifiers. TCRdb processed the PCR reads anew with MiXCR; each CDR3 protein has one entry. The data hold about 830,000 distinct CDR3 sequences, with approximately 15% observed a single time. The sample consisted of PBMCs, mostly from graft donor cells, taken 360 days after TCRalphabeta/CD19-depleted stem cell transplant. The receptors were gathered from a male patient younger than 18 who had a stem cell transplant for acute lymphoblastic leukemia, so the T cells may come from the graft donor.

This clonotype was recorded many times. This chain links TRBV5-1 with TRBJ2-3; D is unresolved. Between the trimmed V and J ends, which lost 1 base and 4 bases, there was a span of 10 bases. The CDR3 covers 14 residues. Germline lookup yields CDR1 SGHRS and CDR2 YFSETQ. CDR3 protein: CASSLRAKADTQYF. In DNA, the CDR3 is TGCGCCAGCAGCTTGAGGGCCAAGGCAGATACGCAGTATTTT.

This clonotype was counted between two and nine times. V usage is TRBV7-9 and J usage is TRBJ2-4; D is possibly TRBD2 (6 bases). The CDR3 runs to 14 residues. V lost 5 bases, J lost 7 bases, and 15 bases lay in between. CDR1 and CDR2 (germline): SEHNR, FQNEAQ (reference sequence). CDR3 nucleotide sequence: TGTGCCAGCAGCCCCCGGGTGCGGGACAACATTCAGTACTTC. It is translated as CASSPRVRDNIQYF.

J is TRBJ2-5 and V is TRBV14; D is unresolved. This CDR3 has 12 amino acids. Trimming took off 0 bases at V and 7 bases at J, with 6 bases between the two ends. Germline assignment: CDR1 SGHDN and CDR2 FVKESK. CDR3 residues: CASSQDRRTQYF. In DNA form, the CDR3 reads TGTGCCAGCAGCCAAGATAGGAGGACCCAGTACTTC. Full variable domain (missing parts from reference TRBV14 and TRBJ2-5): EAGVTQFPSHSVIEKGQTVTLRCDPISGHDNLYWYRRVMGKEIKFLLHFVKESKQDESGMPNNRFLAERTGGTYSTLKVQPAELEDSGVYFCASSQDRRTQYFGPGTRLLVL.

V gene TRBV11-1 combines with J gene TRBJ2-1; D is perhaps TRBD1 (6 bases). CDR3 length equals 17 residues. V lost 5 bases, J lost 4 bases, and 21 bases lay in between. Germline V gene data show CDR1 as SGHAT and CDR2 as FQDESV (reference sequence). This CDR3 is CASSLLGATGLYNEQFF. The DNA of the CDR3 is TGTGCCAGCAGCCTCCTTGGGGCGACAGGACTTTACAATGAGCAGTTCTTC.

This clonotype was observed a few times. The chain combines TRBV20-1 with TRBJ2-2; D is unresolved. The CDR3 loop spans 13 amino acids. V was trimmed by 0 bases and J by 7 bases, leaving 9 bases between them. CDR1 is DFQATT and CDR2 is SNEGSKA in the germline V gene (reference sequence). Here the CDR3 DNA reads TGCAGTGCTAGAGATCTCCATATCGGGGAGCTGTTTTTT. Protein: CSARDLHIGELFF.

This clonotype was counted between two and nine times. The V call is TRBV12-3 or TRBV12-4, the J call TRBJ1-1, with D tentatively TRBD1 (6 bases). The CDR3 contains 13 residues. Between the trimmed V and J ends, which lost 6 bases and 5 bases, there was a span of 13 bases. The CDR3 nucleotides read TGTGCCAGCAGCACCGCAGGGGTAACTGAAGCTTTCTTT. This sequence encodes CASSTAGVTEAFF.

The gene calls are TRBV12-3 or TRBV12-4 and TRBJ2-3, with 9 bases matching TRBD2. Trimming took 5 bases from V and 1 from J; bases not matched to a gene: 4. The CDR3 has 15 residues. The CDR3 sequence: CASSPSGTRTDTQYF. In nucleotides, the CDR3 is TGTGCCAGCAGTCCTAGCGGGACTCGCACAGATACGCAGTATTTT.

The genes are TRBV3-1 and TRBJ2-1; 14 nucleotides align to TRBD2. The CDR3 length is 16 residues. Germline V gene lookup returns CDR1 LGHDT and CDR2 YNNKEL (reference sequence). The V segment lost 1 base and the J segment 7 bases; nucleotides outside the gene matches: 3. Here the CDR3 reads CASSQGLAGGPNEQFF. The CDR3 nucleotides read TGTGCCAGCAGCCAAGGACTAGCGGGAGGGCCAAATGAGCAGTTCTTC.

This clonotype was observed a few times. For the CDR3, the DNA is TGTGCCAGCAGTTTAGTCGCGGACACCATATATTTT. This encodes CASSLVADTIYF. The genes are TRBV12-3 or TRBV12-4 and TRBJ1-3; unclear D gene. V lost 1 base, J lost 8 bases, and 6 bases lay in between. This CDR3 spans 12 amino acids.

This chain links TRBV5-1 with TRBJ2-7; TRBD1 matches 11 bases. Germline values: CDR1 SGHRS, CDR2 YFSETQ. Trimming took 4 bases from V and 3 from J; bases not matched to a gene: 15. The CDR3 has 18 amino acids. The CDR3: CASSREGQGVRRFYEQYF. The CDR3 bases are TGCGCCAGCAGCCGAGAGGGACAGGGGGTCCGACGGTTCTACGAGCAGTACTTC.

This sequence joins TRBV2 and TRBJ2-3; no clear D. The CDR3 loop spans 18 amino acids. Germline V CDR1 and CDR2: SNHLY, FYNNEI. The germline V and J ends were trimmed by 4 bases and 3 bases, with 23 bases remaining between them. CDR3 loop: CASSGSRGRQMLTDTQYF. The CDR3 DNA is TGTGCCAGCAGTGGGTCTCGAGGCCGTCAAATGCTAACAGATACGCAGTATTTT. Together with reference TRBV2 and TRBJ2-3, the CDR3 gives the full variable domain: EPEVTQTPSHQVTQMGQEVILRCVPISNHLYFYWYRQILGQKVEFLVSFYNNEISEKSEIFDDQFSVERPDGSNFTLKIRSTKLEDSAMYFCASSGSRGRQMLTDTQYFGPGTRLTVL.

V is TRBV5-1 and J is TRBJ1-3; D is ambiguous. The CDR3 contains 17 residues. V was cut by 2 bases and J by 3 bases, with 18 bases left in between. Germline-derived CDR1 and CDR2 are SGHRS and YFSETQ. The CDR3 here is CASSLFPTESSGNTIYF. The CDR3 nucleotides read TGCGCCAGCAGCTTATTCCCGACGGAGTCGAGTGGAAACACCATATATTTT. Full variable domain (outside the CDR3, taken from reference TRBV5-1 and TRBJ1-3): KAGVTQTPRYLIKTRGQQVTLSCSPISGHRSVSWYQQTPGQGLQFLFEYFSETQRNKGNFPGRFSGRQFSNSRSEMNVSTLELGDSALYLCASSLFPTESSGNTIYFGEGSWLTVV.

J is TRBJ2-1 and V is TRBV18, with a tentative D call TRBD1 (6 bases). The V and J ends lost 4 bases and 4 bases respectively, with 8 bases between them. The CDR3 contains 13 residues. Germline V lookup: CDR1 KGHSH, CDR2 LQKENI. In DNA form, the CDR3 reads TGTGCCAGCTCACGACAGGATTACAATGAGCAGTTCTTC. Translating it yields CASSRQDYNEQFF.

This CDR3 reads CASSLFGVRLASTGYEQYF. The DNA for the CDR3 is TGTGCCAGCAGTTTATTCGGGGTTAGACTAGCGTCCACTGGCTACGAGCAGTACTTC. The rearrangement links TRBV28 to TRBJ2-7; 8 nucleotides agree with TRBD2. The CDR3 totals 19 residues. Germline V gene lookup returns CDR1 MDHEN and CDR2 SYDVKM. The V segment lost 1 base and the J segment 3 bases; nucleotides outside the gene matches: 17.

This chain's CDR3 is CASSPRTGTQETQYF. CDR3 in DNA: TGTGCCAGTAGTCCTCGGACAGGGACACAAGAGACCCAGTACTTC. The chain employs TRBV19 and TRBJ2-5, with 8 positions matching TRBD1. Germline CDR1 reads LNHDA; CDR2 reads SQIVND (reference sequence). The CDR3 consists of 15 residues. With 5 bases clipped from V and 2 bases from J, the junction kept 7 bases outside the gene matches.

The chain recombines TRBV3-1 with TRBJ1-1; D unresolved. Germline V gene sequence: CDR1 LGHDT, CDR2 YNNKEL (reference sequence). V lost 1 base, J lost 7 bases, and 7 bases lay in between. The CDR3 runs 12 residues. This chain's CDR3 is CASSQGIGEAFF. The DNA of the CDR3 is TGTGCCAGCAGCCAAGGCATCGGTGAAGCTTTCTTT.

The V call is TRBV9, the J call TRBJ2-1, with no clear D. The V end was cut by 1 base, the J end by 8 bases, with 10 bases between. The length of the CDR3 is 13 residues. Germline CDR1 SGDLS, CDR2 YYNGEE. CDR3 in DNA: TGTGCCAGCAGCGTATCCTCAGGCCATGAGCAGTTCTTC. Its protein is CASSVSSGHEQFF. Variable domain in full (rest from reference TRBV9 and TRBJ2-1): DSGVTQTPKHLITATGQRVTLRCSPRSGDLSVYWYQQSLDQGLQFLIQYYNGEERAKGNILERFSAQQFPDLHSELNLSSLELGDSALYFCASSVSSGHEQFFGPGTRLTVL.

This clonotype was seen more than once but under ten times. The chain recombines TRBV7-9 with TRBJ2-7; TRBD1 agrees at 7 bases. The CDR3 is 15 residues long. Germline-derived CDR1 and CDR2 are SEHNR and FQNEAQ (reference sequence). J gave up 7 bases and V 5 bases, and 14 bases lay outside the gene matches. The CDR3 sequence: CASSKQGPGTGEQYF. CDR3 in DNA: TGTGCCAGCAGCAAACAGGGGCCCGGGACGGGGGAGCAGTACTTC.

This clonotype has just a few counts. The chain joins TRBV7-9 to TRBJ2-1; the D is unclear. V lost 4 bases, J lost 2 bases, and 27 bases lay in between. Germline CDR1 SEHNR, CDR2 FQNEAQ (reference sequence). CDR3 length equals 20 residues. Written as DNA, the CDR3 is TGTGCCAGCAGCTCTGACCCGTCATATTGGGAAGGGCCTCCCTACAATGAGCAGTTCTTC. Protein: CASSSDPSYWEGPPYNEQFF.

This CDR3 reads CATSSASGANVLTF. In DNA, the CDR3 is TGTGCCACCAGTTCAGCCTCTGGGGCCAACGTCCTGACTTTC. The chain has TRBV24-1 and TRBJ2-6; D unresolved. V was shortened by 6 bases and J by 0 bases, with 5 bases between the two germline ends. Germline lookup yields CDR1 KGHDR and CDR2 SFDVKD. There are 14 residues in the CDR3.

This clonotype was counted a few times. The chain uses TRBV5-6 and TRBJ2-1, with 10 bases fitting TRBD2. This CDR3 spans 18 amino acids. Trimming at V came to 5 bases and at J to 4 bases, leaving 15 bases not matched to a gene. CDR1 SGHDT and CDR2 YYEEEE come from the germline V gene. The DNA for the CDR3 is TGTGCCAGCAGGCCCGTAGGTCGGGGACTAGCGCAATACAATGAGCAGTTCTTC. It yields the protein CASRPVGRGLAQYNEQFF. Full variable domain (outside the CDR3, taken from reference TRBV5-6 and TRBJ2-1): DAGVTQSPTHLIKTRGQQVTLRCSPKSGHDTVSWYQQALGQGPQFIFQYYEEEERQRGNFPDRFSGHQFPNYSSELNVNALLLGDSALYLCASRPVGRGLAQYNEQFFGPGTRLTVL.

This clonotype has only a few counts. This sequence joins TRBV20-1 and TRBJ1-5, with 7 bases aligning to TRBD1. The CDR3 covers 13 residues. The germline V gene encodes CDR1 DFQATT and CDR2 SNEGSKA (reference sequence). J was trimmed by 3 bases and V by 4 bases; bases with no gene match: 3. For the CDR3, the DNA is TGCAGTGCTACGACAGGGATCAATCAGCCCCAGCATTTT. Its translation: CSATTGINQPQHF.

This clonotype was detected only a few times. The J gene is TRBJ1-2, the V gene TRBV12-3 or TRBV12-4; maybe TRBD1 (5 bases). V was shortened by 6 bases and J by 9 bases, with 14 bases between the two germline ends. The CDR3 totals 12 residues. The DNA of the CDR3 is TGTGCCAGCAGGGAGGGGTCCTCAAGCTACACCTTC. The encoded protein is CASREGSSSYTF.

This clonotype was observed a few times. The V and J genes are TRBV4-1 and TRBJ2-6, with D maybe TRBD1 (5 bases). Germline V lookup: CDR1 MGHRA, CDR2 YSYEKL. V lost 2 bases and J lost 0, with 23 bases in between. The CDR3 has 21 residues. CDR3 sequence: CASSQWTPADTVFSGANVLTF. The CDR3 nucleotides read TGCGCCAGCAGCCAATGGACACCGGCGGACACGGTTTTCTCTGGGGCCAACGTCCTGACTTTC.

The chain uses TRBV24-1 and TRBJ2-1; 13 bases are shared with TRBD2. The CDR3 runs 21 residues. CDR1 KGHDR and CDR2 SFDVKD come from the germline V gene. Losses at the gene ends were 0 bases for V and 5 bases for J; bases not matched to a gene: 15. The CDR3 loop reads CATSDLEGLAGNLNHDNEQFF. The DNA for the CDR3 is TGTGCCACCAGTGATTTGGAGGGACTAGCGGGAAACCTGAATCATGACAATGAGCAGTTCTTC.

In this sample, this clonotype turned up a few times. The chain has TRBV7-8 and TRBJ2-1; D gene unclear. This CDR3 region has 17 residues. Germline V gives CDR1 SGHVS, CDR2 FQNEAQ. Deletions cut 1 base from V and 0 bases from J, with 13 bases between. CDR3 in amino acids: CASSLGHLKSSYNEQFF. As DNA, the CDR3 is TGTGCCAGCAGCTTAGGGCACCTCAAAAGCTCCTACAATGAGCAGTTCTTC.

This clonotype was counted only a few times. This chain uses TRBV7-9 with TRBJ2-4; 8 bases are a match to TRBD2. CDR1 is SEHNR, CDR2 FQNEAQ, per germline (reference sequence). There are 16 residues in the CDR3. V lost 1 base and J lost 3; bases outside the gene matches: 5. The CDR3 bases are TGTGCCAGCAGCTTAGTGGCTAGCGGGCGCAAAAACATTCAGTACTTC. Translated, it gives CASSLVASGRKNIQYF.

The chain joins TRBV5-1 to TRBJ2-5, with D unclear. V was cut by 0 bases and J by 3 bases, with 6 bases left in between. Germline lookup yields CDR1 SGHRS and CDR2 YFSETQ. The CDR3 covers 13 residues. Here the CDR3 reads CASSLATEETQYF. The CDR3, as DNA: TGCGCCAGCAGCTTGGCCACAGAAGAGACCCAGTACTTC.

The V and J genes are TRBV7-6 and TRBJ1-2; D is unclear. Germline V CDR1 and CDR2: SGHVS, FNYEAQ. The ends were cut back, 1 base at V and 5 bases at J, with 8 bases in the middle. There are 13 residues in the CDR3. CDR3 residues: CASSLGELYGYTF. The DNA for the CDR3 is TGTGCCAGCAGCTTAGGGGAACTATATGGCTACACCTTC.